This section outlines one T cell receptor beta chain sequence together with its context. Sequenced by immunoSEQ multiplex PCR; TCRdb stores in-frame clones only, minus some. The sample lists hundreds of clones, less than 80% occurring once. This CDR3 spans 16 amino acids. The V gene's germline CDR1 is MNHGY and CDR2 SAAAGT. V lost 3 bases and J 0 bases, leaving 14 bases between the germline ends. The data were taken from a study of primary melanoma T cells and metastatic recurrence. Primary melanoma in these patients was surgically resected but could recur metastatically. The sequencing sample was made of melanoma tumor tissue. This clonotype originated in a human donor with melanoma. V usage is TRBV6-8 and J usage is TRBJ1-1; D gene uncertain. The CDR3 sequence: CASSYMAGAMNTEAFF. The CDR3 DNA is TGTGCCAGCAGTTATATGGCAGGAGCCATGAACACTGAAGCTTTCTTT.